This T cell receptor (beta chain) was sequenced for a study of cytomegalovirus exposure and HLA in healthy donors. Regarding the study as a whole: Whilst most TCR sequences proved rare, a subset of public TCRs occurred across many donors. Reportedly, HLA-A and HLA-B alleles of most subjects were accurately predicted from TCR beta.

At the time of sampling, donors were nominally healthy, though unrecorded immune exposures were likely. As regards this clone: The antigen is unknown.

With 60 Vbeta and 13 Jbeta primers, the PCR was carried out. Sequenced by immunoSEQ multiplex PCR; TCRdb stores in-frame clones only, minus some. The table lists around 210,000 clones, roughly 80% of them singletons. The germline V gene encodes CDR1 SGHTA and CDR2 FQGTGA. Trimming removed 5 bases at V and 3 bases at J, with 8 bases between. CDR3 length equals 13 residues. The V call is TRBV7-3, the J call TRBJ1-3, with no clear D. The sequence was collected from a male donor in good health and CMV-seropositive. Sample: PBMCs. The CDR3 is CASSPSSGNTIYF. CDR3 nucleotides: TGTGCCAGCAGCCCCTCCAGTGGAAACACCATATATTTT.